One sample yielded the 11 T cell receptor beta chains listed below, sequenced in a study of blood T cell repertoires in COVID-19 (dated by TCRdb to between 2020 and 2021). Preparation of the library involved the immunoSEQ multiplex PCR assay. TCRdb took this table from immuneACCESS and kept in-frame rearrangements with V and J called. Such tables lack part of the clones; where checked against another copy, unresolved V genes explain under half of the gap, and the rest is unexplained. The table for this sample lists hundreds of thousands of clones; around 91% of them were counted only once. The ten largest clones capture over 12% of the sample. Material: PBMCs or T cells enriched from blood (not recorded which). The receptors come from a man aged 30 to 39 who had been exposed to COVID-19.

The chain combines TRBV7-3 with TRBJ2-5; 8 bases line up with TRBD2. CDR3 size: 14 residues. The junction had 6 bases not matched to a gene; V was cut back by 5 bases and J by 4 bases. Germline V CDR1 and CDR2: SGHTA, FQGTGA. The CDR3 sequence is CASSPGLAGETQYF. In DNA, the CDR3 is TGTGCCAGCAGCCCTGGACTAGCCGGAGAGACCCAGTACTTC.

V gene TRBV30 combines with J gene TRBJ2-7, with D perhaps TRBD1 (5 bases). The CDR3 has 13 residues. V was trimmed by 5 bases and J by 4 bases, leaving 15 bases between them. The germline gives CDR1 GTSNPN, CDR2 SVGIG (reference sequence). The CDR3 loop reads CAWCRQGIYEQYF. DNA for the CDR3: TGTGCCTGGTGTAGGCAGGGAATTTACGAGCAGTACTTC.

The gene calls are TRBV28 and TRBJ2-2; 7 bases map to TRBD2. The CDR3 runs 16 residues. V was pared by 11 bases and J by 3 bases, with 15 bases of the junction left unmatched. Germline V gene lookup returns CDR1 MDHEN and CDR2 SYDVKM. The DNA of the CDR3 is TGTGCCCTATATCCCCTGACTAGCCGGGACACCGGGGAGCTGTTTTTT. Translating gives CALYPLTSRDTGELFF.

The chain is built from TRBV2 and TRBJ2-2; no firm D call. The germline V gene has CDR1 SNHLY and CDR2 FYNNEI. Deletions cut 3 bases from V and 0 bases from J, with 5 bases between. There are 14 residues in the CDR3. The CDR3 region is CASSDRSNTGELFF. The CDR3 DNA reads TGTGCCAGCAGTGACAGATCGAACACCGGGGAGCTGTTTTTT.

Of note for this clone: Other DNA sequences from this sample encode an identical CDR3 as well. The chain couples TRBV5-1 to TRBJ2-3; 9 bases match TRBD2. Trimming took 0 bases from V and 4 from J; bases not matched to a gene: 0. The germline V gene encodes CDR1 SGHRS and CDR2 YFSETQ. The CDR3 covers 14 residues. The CDR3 nucleotides read TGCGCCAGCAGCTTGGTAGCGGGGGCAGATACGCAGTATTTT. Protein: CASSLVAGADTQYF.

The rearrangement uses TRBV6-5 and TRBJ1-1; D possibly corresponds to TRBD1 (5 bases). Germline CDR1 and CDR2: MNHEY and SVGAGI. This CDR3 is 16 amino acids long. V shed 0 bases and J shed 6 bases, with 17 bases lying between them. CDR3 nucleotides: TGTGCCAGCAGTTACTCGTTACCGAGATCGGGGGCTGAAGCTTTCTTT. As protein: CASSYSLPRSGAEAFF.

A single count supports this clone. V usage is TRBV7-2 and J usage is TRBJ2-5; tentatively, D is TRBD1 (5 bases). The CDR3 consists of 15 residues. CDR1 is SGHTA and CDR2 is FQGNSA in the germline V gene. V was cut by 5 bases and J by 2 bases, with 15 bases left in between. CDR3 sequence reads: CASSQGGIRQETQYF. The CDR3 nucleotides are TGTGCCAGCAGCCAGGGTGGGATTAGACAAGAGACCCAGTACTTC.

V is TRBV10-3 and J is TRBJ2-2, with 13 positions matching TRBD2. This CDR3 region has 16 residues. The V gene end was trimmed by 6 bases and the J gene end by 1 base; junction bases not matched to a gene: 2. The germline V gene has CDR1 ENHRY and CDR2 SYGVKD. The CDR3 is CAIRTSGGLNTGELFF. CDR3 nucleotides: TGTGCCATCAGGACTAGCGGGGGGTTGAACACCGGGGAGCTGTTTTTT.

This chain links TRBV3-1 (or the pseudogene TRBV3-2) with TRBJ2-7, with D unresolved. Germline values: CDR1 LGHDT, CDR2 YNNKEL (reference sequence). The CDR3 sequence is 13 residues long. V lost 4 bases and J 2 bases, leaving 9 bases between the germline ends. The CDR3 DNA reads as TGTGCCAGCAGCCTGGGCAGTACCTACGAGCAGTACTTC. Protein sequence: CASSLGSTYEQYF.

The chain joins TRBV7-9 to TRBJ1-4; 8 bases fit TRBD1. The CDR3 runs 13 residues. The V segment lost 7 bases and the J segment 3 bases; nucleotides outside the gene matches: 1. Looked up from germline, CDR1 is SEHNR and CDR2 is FQNEAQ (reference sequence). The CDR3 loop is CASTTGANEKLFF. Here the CDR3 DNA reads TGTGCCAGCACGACAGGGGCTAATGAAAAACTGTTTTTT. The complete variable domain, with remaining parts taken from reference TRBV7-9 and TRBJ1-4, reads DTGVSQNPRHKITKRGQNVTFRCDPISEHNRLYWYRQTLGQGPEFLTYFQNEAQLEKSRLLSDRFSAERPKGSFSTLEIQRTEQGDSAMYLCASTTGANEKLFFGSGTQLSVL.

This clone showed up just a few times. The chain uses TRBV7-2 and TRBJ2-7, with D perhaps TRBD1 (5 bases). This CDR3 has 15 amino acids. Trimming took off 4 bases at V and 5 bases at J, with 18 bases between the two ends. Germline CDR1 and CDR2: SGHTA and FQGNSA. CDR3 bases: TGTGCCAGCAGCTCAGGGCTCTCAGCCCCTAACGAGCAGTACTTC. It specifies CASSSGLSAPNEQYF.